A selection of T cell receptor beta chains follows, all from one sample in a study of naive and memory T cell subsets. MiXCR, applied by TCRdb to the UMI-ligation and nested PCR reads, yields one record per CDR3 protein. The repertoire holds roughly 130,000 distinct CDR3 sequences, with roughly 32% as singletons. The sample consisted of central memory CD4+ T cells from blood. The source of these receptors is a human donor in good health. The CDR3 runs from the conserved cysteine through the conserved F or W. The D gene is left open where the match is weak. Expanded clones are given a class, and other clones once, few, many or no size at all.

d_call: NA
v_call: TRBV5-1
clone_size: many
j_call: TRBJ1-5
cdr3_nt: TGCGCCAGCAGCAGAGAGGGTAATCAGCCCCAGCATTTT
cdr3_aa: CASSREGNQPQHF

d_call: NA
v_call: TRBV7-2
clone_size: many
j_call: TRBJ2-7
cdr3_nt: TGTGCCAGCAGCTTGTCCTACGAGCAGTACTTC
cdr3_aa: CASSLSYEQYF

d_call: NA
v_call: TRBV28
clone_size: few
j_call: TRBJ2-3
cdr3_nt: TGTGCCAGCAGTTCTTATACCCGAACAGATACGCAGTATTTT
cdr3_aa: CASSSYTRTDTQYF

d_call: NA
v_call: TRBV7-9
clone_size: NA
j_call: TRBJ2-3
cdr3_nt: TGTGCCAGCAGCTTACCCTTAACTAGCACAGATACGCAGTATTTT
cdr3_aa: CASSLPLTSTDTQYF

d_call: NA
v_call: TRBV20-1
clone_size: few
j_call: TRBJ1-2
cdr3_nt: TGCAGTGCTAGAGGCGGCGATCAGGACACTTACTATGGCTACACCTTC
cdr3_aa: CSARGGDQDTYYGYTF

d_call: TRBD1
v_call: TRBV5-1
clone_size: NA
j_call: TRBJ2-5
cdr3_nt: TGCGCCAGCAGCGGGGACAGGGGAGAGACCCAGTACTTC
cdr3_aa: CASSGDRGETQYF

d_call: NA
v_call: TRBV6-6
clone_size: NA
j_call: TRBJ2-7
cdr3_nt: TGTGCCAGCAGTTACGCGGAATACGAGCAGTACTTC
cdr3_aa: CASSYAEYEQYF

d_call: TRBD1
v_call: TRBV19
clone_size: NA
j_call: TRBJ1-3
cdr3_nt: TGTGCCAGCGCTCGACAGGGAGGAAACACCATATATTTT
cdr3_aa: CASARQGGNTIYF

d_call: TRBD1
v_call: TRBV7-2
clone_size: NA
j_call: TRBJ2-1
cdr3_nt: TGTGCCAGCAGCCCAAACGACCGGGACAGGGTCGGTGAGCAGTTCTTC
cdr3_aa: CASSPNDRDRVGEQFF

d_call: TRBD1
v_call: TRBV12-3/TRBV12-4
clone_size: few
j_call: TRBJ2-7
cdr3_nt: TGTGCCAGCAGTGCCTATGGGACAGGATCCTACGAGCAGTACTTC
cdr3_aa: CASSAYGTGSYEQYF

d_call: TRBD2
v_call: TRBV20-1
clone_size: NA
j_call: TRBJ2-1
cdr3_nt: TGCAGTGCTAGACAGTTAGCGGGAGGATCCTACAATGAGCAGTTCTTC
cdr3_aa: CSARQLAGGSYNEQFF

d_call: TRBD2
v_call: TRBV6-5
clone_size: many
j_call: TRBJ2-3
cdr3_nt: TGTGCCAGTACTAGCGCAAACACAGATACGCAGTATTTT
cdr3_aa: CASTSANTDTQYF

d_call: NA
v_call: TRBV3-1
clone_size: NA
j_call: TRBJ1-1
cdr3_nt: TGTGCCAGCAGCCCCAGGGGAACTGAAGCTTTCTTT
cdr3_aa: CASSPRGTEAFF

d_call: NA
v_call: TRBV6-5
clone_size: few
j_call: TRBJ2-3
cdr3_nt: TGTGCCAGCAGTTACGACGGGTCTAGCACAGATACGCAGTATTTT
cdr3_aa: CASSYDGSSTDTQYF

d_call: NA
v_call: TRBV6-5
clone_size: NA
j_call: TRBJ2-2
cdr3_nt: TGTGCCAGCAGGGGACGGGCCTTAAAGACCGGGGAGCTGTTTTTT
cdr3_aa: CASRGRALKTGELFF

d_call: TRBD2
v_call: TRBV20-1
clone_size: many
j_call: TRBJ2-1
cdr3_nt: TGCAGTGCTACCAGACTAGCGGGAGAGGGCAATGAGCAGTTCTTC
cdr3_aa: CSATRLAGEGNEQFF

d_call: NA
v_call: TRBV6-6
clone_size: NA
j_call: TRBJ2-5
cdr3_nt: TGTGCCAGCAGTTACAGTGTGGGGCAAGAGACCCAGTACTTC
cdr3_aa: CASSYSVGQETQYF

d_call: NA
v_call: TRBV14
clone_size: NA
j_call: TRBJ2-5
cdr3_nt: TGTGCCAGCAGCCCCCAGGCGGGGCTTACGGAGACCCAGTACTTC
cdr3_aa: CASSPQAGLTETQYF

d_call: TRBD1
v_call: TRBV29-1
clone_size: NA
j_call: TRBJ2-3
cdr3_nt: TGCAGTGACGACAGGGGGCTGGATACGCAGTATTTT
cdr3_aa: CSDDRGLDTQYF

d_call: NA
v_call: TRBV11-2
clone_size: few
j_call: TRBJ1-5
cdr3_nt: TGTGCCAGCAGCTTAGATGTGAGGGACAATCAGCCCCAGCATTTT
cdr3_aa: CASSLDVRDNQPQHF

d_call: TRBD1
v_call: TRBV12-3/TRBV12-4
clone_size: NA
j_call: TRBJ2-1
cdr3_nt: TGTGCCAGCACCAGACAGGGTAACTCCTACAATGAGCAGTTCTTC
cdr3_aa: CASTRQGNSYNEQFF

d_call: NA
v_call: TRBV20-1
clone_size: few
j_call: TRBJ1-5
cdr3_nt: TGCAGTGCATGGGGGGAAATGGGACAGCCCCAGCATTTT
cdr3_aa: CSAWGEMGQPQHF

d_call: TRBD2
v_call: TRBV20-1
clone_size: few
j_call: TRBJ2-3
cdr3_nt: TGCAGTGCTAGAAACCCCCAGCGGGGTGGGAACACAGATACGCAGTATTTT
cdr3_aa: CSARNPQRGGNTDTQYF

d_call: NA
v_call: TRBV10-3
clone_size: NA
j_call: TRBJ2-1
cdr3_nt: TGTGCCACCGGCGGAGATGTTGTCGACGGCGGCAATGAGCAGTTCTTC
cdr3_aa: CATGGDVVDGGNEQFF

d_call: TRBD2
v_call: TRBV3-1
clone_size: few
j_call: TRBJ2-1
cdr3_nt: TGTGCCAGCAGCCAAGATTCCACTAGCGGGCCGCACAATGAGCAGTTCTTC
cdr3_aa: CASSQDSTSGPHNEQFF

d_call: TRBD2
v_call: TRBV20-1
clone_size: NA
j_call: TRBJ2-1
cdr3_nt: TGCAGTGCTAGTTCGGGACTACCAGGGAGCTCCTACAATGAGCAGTTCTTC
cdr3_aa: CSASSGLPGSSYNEQFF

d_call: TRBD2
v_call: TRBV20-1
clone_size: NA
j_call: TRBJ2-7
cdr3_nt: TGCAGTGCCGAGGGGTTAGCGGGAGGCTCTTACGAGCAGTACTTC
cdr3_aa: CSAEGLAGGSYEQYF

d_call: TRBD2
v_call: TRBV11-2
clone_size: NA
j_call: TRBJ2-5
cdr3_nt: TGTGCCAGCAGCTTGGGACTAATCCAAGAGACCCAGTACTTC
cdr3_aa: CASSLGLIQETQYF

d_call: NA
v_call: TRBV6-5
clone_size: NA
j_call: TRBJ1-2
cdr3_nt: TGTGCCAGCAAGCCCTTTTTAGCTAACTATGGCTACACCTTC
cdr3_aa: CASKPFLANYGYTF

d_call: TRBD1
v_call: TRBV29-1
clone_size: NA
j_call: TRBJ2-7
cdr3_nt: TGCAGCGTTGGGTCAGGGGGCTTGGGGAAAGGGCAGTACTTC
cdr3_aa: CSVGSGGLGKGQYF

d_call: NA
v_call: TRBV6-1
clone_size: NA
j_call: TRBJ1-1
cdr3_nt: TGTGCCAGCAGTGATCTGGGGGCTCGGGCTGAAGCTTTCTTT
cdr3_aa: CASSDLGARAEAFF

d_call: TRBD2
v_call: TRBV7-6
clone_size: NA
j_call: TRBJ2-2
cdr3_nt: TGTGCCAGCAGCTGGGGACTAGCGGGAACCGGGGAGCTGTTTTTT
cdr3_aa: CASSWGLAGTGELFF

d_call: NA
v_call: TRBV28
clone_size: NA
j_call: TRBJ1-2
cdr3_nt: TGTGCCAGCAGCAGAGAGAACTATGGCTACACCTTC
cdr3_aa: CASSRENYGYTF

d_call: TRBD1
v_call: TRBV19
clone_size: few
j_call: TRBJ2-5
cdr3_nt: TGTGCCAGTAGTATTGGACGGACAGGGGGGCAAGAGACCCAGTACTTC
cdr3_aa: CASSIGRTGGQETQYF

d_call: TRBD1
v_call: TRBV28
clone_size: few
j_call: TRBJ2-1
cdr3_nt: TGTGCCAGCAGTACCCGACAGGGGAATCGAGGTGAGCAGTTCTTC
cdr3_aa: CASSTRQGNRGEQFF

d_call: NA
v_call: TRBV6-2/TRBV6-3
clone_size: NA
j_call: TRBJ2-1
cdr3_nt: TGTGCCAGTGGGACCGCCCGCACTGGGCAGTTCTTC
cdr3_aa: CASGTARTGQFF

d_call: TRBD1
v_call: TRBV6-6
clone_size: many
j_call: TRBJ2-1
cdr3_nt: TGTGCCAGCAGAATAAGGGACAGAACTAACAATGAGCAGTTCTTC
cdr3_aa: CASRIRDRTNNEQFF

d_call: NA
v_call: TRBV7-6
clone_size: few
j_call: TRBJ2-7
cdr3_nt: TGTGCCAGCAGCTTAGCAGACACCGCTGAAGAGCAGTACTTC
cdr3_aa: CASSLADTAEEQYF

d_call: NA
v_call: TRBV9
clone_size: few
j_call: TRBJ2-7
cdr3_nt: TGTGCCAGCAGCCACGACTGGGGGACCGAGCAGTACTTC
cdr3_aa: CASSHDWGTEQYF

d_call: NA
v_call: TRBV20-1
clone_size: few
j_call: TRBJ2-1
cdr3_nt: TGCAGTGCTACAGGGGGGGAGGGCCATTTGAATGAGCAGTTCTTC
cdr3_aa: CSATGGEGHLNEQFF

d_call: NA
v_call: TRBV10-2
clone_size: NA
j_call: TRBJ1-2
cdr3_nt: TGCGCCAGCAGTGATCTTGCAAACTATGGCTACACCTTC
cdr3_aa: CASSDLANYGYTF

d_call: NA
v_call: TRBV28
clone_size: NA
j_call: TRBJ2-3
cdr3_nt: TGTGCCAGCAGCAATCCGAAGACTAGTATTTCCACAGATACGCAGTATTTT
cdr3_aa: CASSNPKTSISTDTQYF

d_call: NA
v_call: TRBV7-9
clone_size: NA
j_call: TRBJ2-3
cdr3_nt: TGTGCCAGCAGCACCGAACAAGGGACCACGGTGTATTTT
cdr3_aa: CASSTEQGTTVYF

d_call: NA
v_call: TRBV16
clone_size: NA
j_call: TRBJ1-5
cdr3_nt: TGTGCCAGCAGCCTCAATCAGCCCCAGCATTTT
cdr3_aa: CASSLNQPQHF

d_call: NA
v_call: TRBV5-1
clone_size: NA
j_call: TRBJ2-7
cdr3_nt: TGCGCCAGCAGCCGCTGGGGAACCAGCTACGAGCAGTACTTC
cdr3_aa: CASSRWGTSYEQYF

d_call: TRBD1
v_call: TRBV6-5
clone_size: NA
j_call: TRBJ2-2
cdr3_nt: TGTGCCAGCAGAGGACAGGTCCTCACCGGGGAGCTGTTTTTT
cdr3_aa: CASRGQVLTGELFF

d_call: NA
v_call: TRBV28
clone_size: few
j_call: TRBJ2-1
cdr3_nt: TGTGCCAGCAAACGGACAGGAAAGGCCGGGAGGAATTACAATGAGCAGTTCTTC
cdr3_aa: CASKRTGKAGRNYNEQFF

d_call: TRBD2
v_call: TRBV28
clone_size: NA
j_call: TRBJ2-2
cdr3_nt: TGTGCCAGCAGTTCTAGCGGGAGTCACACCGGGGAGCTGTTTTTT
cdr3_aa: CASSSSGSHTGELFF

d_call: NA
v_call: TRBV24-1
clone_size: NA
j_call: TRBJ2-5
cdr3_nt: TGTGCCACCAGCGAATCCACAGGGTTAGGGGAGACCCAGTACTTC
cdr3_aa: CATSESTGLGETQYF

d_call: NA
v_call: TRBV4-1
clone_size: NA
j_call: TRBJ1-4
cdr3_nt: TGCGCCAGCAGCCAAGAGCCCCCTCGTGGGGGAACTAATGAAAAACTGTTTTTT
cdr3_aa: CASSQEPPRGGTNEKLFF